This T cell receptor (beta chain) was sequenced in a study of T cell responses to AZD1222 COVID-19 vaccine. Study as a whole: Second-dose intervals of approximately 4 or approximately 12 weeks were pooled. Findings and caveats of the study: When two AZD1222 doses had been given, Spike-specific TCR breadth and depth rose. Reportedly, close to half of spike-specific TCRs are directed against unmutated variant regions. After the peak T cell response, and only then, were repertoires sampled.

Generated by immunoSEQ multiplex PCR, the TCRdb table keeps only in-frame clones and is missing some. The data contain 70,000 to 95,000 clones, more than 75% of them singletons. Trimming removed 8 bases from V and 3 bases from J, with 8 bases in between. Germline CDR1 is MNHEY and CDR2 is SVGAGI. This CDR3 is 12 amino acids long. As regards this clone: The antigen remains undetermined.

The clonotype comes from an adult in good health. This material consisted of peripheral blood, taken on day 0 of AZD1222 vaccination. The chain has TRBV6-5 and TRBJ1-5; no clear D gene. For the CDR3, the DNA is TGTGCCAGCGGTTCGGTCAATCAGCCCCAGCATTTT. Translated, it gives CASGSVNQPQHF.